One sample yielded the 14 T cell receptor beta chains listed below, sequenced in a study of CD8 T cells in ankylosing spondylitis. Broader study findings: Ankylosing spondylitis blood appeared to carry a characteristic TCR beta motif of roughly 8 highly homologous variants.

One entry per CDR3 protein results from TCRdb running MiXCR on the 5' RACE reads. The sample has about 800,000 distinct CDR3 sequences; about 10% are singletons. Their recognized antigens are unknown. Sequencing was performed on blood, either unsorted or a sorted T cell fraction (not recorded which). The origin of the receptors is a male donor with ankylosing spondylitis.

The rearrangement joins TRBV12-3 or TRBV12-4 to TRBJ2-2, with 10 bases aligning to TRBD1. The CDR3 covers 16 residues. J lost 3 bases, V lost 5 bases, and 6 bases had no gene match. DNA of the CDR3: TGTGCCAGCAGTCGGGACAGGGGCCGGGACACCGGGGAGCTGTTTTTT. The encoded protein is CASSRDRGRDTGELFF.

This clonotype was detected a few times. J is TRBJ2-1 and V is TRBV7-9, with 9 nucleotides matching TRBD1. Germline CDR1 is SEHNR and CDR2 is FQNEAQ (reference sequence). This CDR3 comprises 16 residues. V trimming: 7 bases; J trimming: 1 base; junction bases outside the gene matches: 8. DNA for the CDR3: TGTGCCAGCACCCGAGACAGGGGGTTTTCCTACAATGAGCAGTTCTTC. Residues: CASTRDRGFSYNEQFF. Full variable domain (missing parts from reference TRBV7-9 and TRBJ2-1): DTGVSQNPRHKITKRGQNVTFRCDPISEHNRLYWYRQTLGQGPEFLTYFQNEAQLEKSRLLSDRFSAERPKGSFSTLEIQRTEQGDSAMYLCASTRDRGFSYNEQFFGPGTRLTVL.

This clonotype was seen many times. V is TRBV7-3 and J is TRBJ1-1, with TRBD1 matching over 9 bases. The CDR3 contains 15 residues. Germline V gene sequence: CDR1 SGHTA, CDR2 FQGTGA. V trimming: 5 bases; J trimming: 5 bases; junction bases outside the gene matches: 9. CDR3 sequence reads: CASSATGGLGTEAFF. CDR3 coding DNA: TGTGCCAGCAGCGCCACAGGGGGCTTGGGAACTGAAGCTTTCTTT.

CDR3 nucleotide sequence: TGTGCCAGCAGCTCCGGACAGGGAGGGGACATTCAGTACTTC. Protein: CASSSGQGGDIQYF. The chain couples TRBV11-3 to TRBJ2-4; perhaps TRBD1 as D (8 bases). Per germline, CDR1 SGHNT and CDR2 YENEEA. CDR3 length equals 14 residues. Trimming pared 4 bases from V and 8 bases from J, leaving 15 bases between.

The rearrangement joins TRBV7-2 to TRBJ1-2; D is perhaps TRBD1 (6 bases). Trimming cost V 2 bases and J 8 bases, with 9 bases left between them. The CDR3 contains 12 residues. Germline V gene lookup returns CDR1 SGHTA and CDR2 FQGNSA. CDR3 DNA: TGTGCCAGCAGCTTATACAGGGCGGGCTACACCTTC. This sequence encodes CASSLYRAGYTF. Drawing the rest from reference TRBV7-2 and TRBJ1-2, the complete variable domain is GAGVSQSPSNKVTEKGKDVELRCDPISGHTALYWYRQSLGQGLEFLIYFQGNSAPDKSGLPSDRFSAERTGGSVSTLTIQRTQQEDSAVYLCASSLYRAGYTFGSGTRLTVV.

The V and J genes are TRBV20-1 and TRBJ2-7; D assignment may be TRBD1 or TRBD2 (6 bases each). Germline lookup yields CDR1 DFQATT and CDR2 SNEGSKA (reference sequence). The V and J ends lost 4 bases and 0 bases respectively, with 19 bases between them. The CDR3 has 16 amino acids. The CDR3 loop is CSATGVIRGTSYEQYF. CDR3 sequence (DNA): TGCAGTGCTACAGGGGTCATTCGGGGGACCTCCTACGAGCAGTACTTC.

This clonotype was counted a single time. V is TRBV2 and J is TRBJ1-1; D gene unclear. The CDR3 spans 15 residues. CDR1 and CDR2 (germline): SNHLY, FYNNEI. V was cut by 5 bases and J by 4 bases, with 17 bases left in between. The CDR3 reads CASSQYLQTGTEAFF. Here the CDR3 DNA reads TGTGCCAGCAGTCAATATTTACAGACGGGCACTGAAGCTTTCTTT.

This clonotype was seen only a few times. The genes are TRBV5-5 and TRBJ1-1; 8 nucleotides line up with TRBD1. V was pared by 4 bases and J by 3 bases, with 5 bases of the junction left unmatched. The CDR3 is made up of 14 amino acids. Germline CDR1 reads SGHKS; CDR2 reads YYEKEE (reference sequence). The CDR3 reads CASSRGQVDTEAFF. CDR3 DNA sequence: TGTGCCAGCAGCAGGGGACAGGTAGACACTGAAGCTTTCTTT.

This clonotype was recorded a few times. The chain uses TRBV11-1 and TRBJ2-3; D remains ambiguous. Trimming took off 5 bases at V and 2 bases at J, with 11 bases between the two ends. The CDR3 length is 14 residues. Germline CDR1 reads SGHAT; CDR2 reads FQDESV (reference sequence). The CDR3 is CASSAALNTDTQYF. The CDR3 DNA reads TGTGCCAGCAGCGCAGCACTCAACACAGATACGCAGTATTTT.

The CDR3 DNA is TGCGCCAGCAGCTCAGCGGGCTCCTCCTACAATGAGCAGTTCTTC. Translation: CASSSAGSSYNEQFF. This sequence joins TRBV5-1 and TRBJ2-1; TRBD2 is a possible D gene (6 bases). The germline CDR1 and CDR2 sequences are SGHRS and YFSETQ. Trimming removed 3 bases at V and 0 bases at J, with 10 bases between. The CDR3 length is 15 residues.

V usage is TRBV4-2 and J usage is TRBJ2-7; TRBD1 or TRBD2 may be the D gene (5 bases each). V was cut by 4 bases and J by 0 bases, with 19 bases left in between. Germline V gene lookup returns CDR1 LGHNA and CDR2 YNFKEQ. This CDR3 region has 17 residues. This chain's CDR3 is CASSLGDGRENSYEQYF. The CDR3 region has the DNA TGTGCCAGCAGCCTAGGGGACGGTAGAGAGAACTCCTACGAGCAGTACTTC.

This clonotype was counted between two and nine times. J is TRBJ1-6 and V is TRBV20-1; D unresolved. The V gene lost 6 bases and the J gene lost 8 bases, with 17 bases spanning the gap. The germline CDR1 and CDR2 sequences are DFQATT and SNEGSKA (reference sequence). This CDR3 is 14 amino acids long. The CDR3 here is CSASRGVFDSPLHF. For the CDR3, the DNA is TGCAGTGCGTCCCGTGGGGTGTTCGATTCACCCCTCCACTTT.

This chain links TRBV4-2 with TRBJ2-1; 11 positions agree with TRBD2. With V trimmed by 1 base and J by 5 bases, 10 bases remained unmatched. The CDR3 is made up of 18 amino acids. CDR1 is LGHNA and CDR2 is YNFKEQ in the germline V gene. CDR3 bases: TGTGCCAGCAGCCAAGTCGGTACTAGCGGGAGTCTAGACAATGAGCAGTTCTTC. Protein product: CASSQVGTSGSLDNEQFF.

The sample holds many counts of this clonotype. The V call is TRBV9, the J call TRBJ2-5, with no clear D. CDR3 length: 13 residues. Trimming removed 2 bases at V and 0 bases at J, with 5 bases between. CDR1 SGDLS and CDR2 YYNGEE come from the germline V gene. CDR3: CASSVADQETQYF. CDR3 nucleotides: TGTGCCAGCAGCGTGGCAGACCAAGAGACCCAGTACTTC. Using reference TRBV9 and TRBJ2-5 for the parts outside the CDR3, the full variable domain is DSGVTQTPKHLITATGQRVTLRCSPRSGDLSVYWYQQSLDQGLQFLIQYYNGEERAKGNILERFSAQQFPDLHSELNLSSLELGDSALYFCASSVADQETQYFGPGTRLLVL.